This entry concerns a single T cell receptor (beta chain). RNA in amounts of roughly 0.5 to 1 ug was reverse transcribed with random hexamers. MiXCR, applied by TCRdb to the immunoSEQ multiplex PCR reads, yields one record per CDR3 protein. In the table there are over 150,000 distinct CDR3 sequences, 85% to 95% of which are singletons. These data are taken from a study of CD8 T cells in Susac syndrome. The wider study: Patients with Susac syndrome were therapy-naive, on corticosteroids, or on intravenous immunoglobulin alone at blood draw.

Germline V gene sequence: CDR1 SGHRS, CDR2 YFSETQ. The V and J ends lost 1 base and 10 bases, in that order; junction bases with no gene match: 7. CDR3 size: 15 residues. The receptor was derived from a human donor with Susac syndrome. This rearrangement joins TRBV5-1 to TRBJ2-1, with 11 bases matching TRBD2. Sequencing was carried out using CD4+ T cells from PBMCs. Written as DNA, the CDR3 is TGCGCCAGCAGCTTGCCTCGACTAGCGGGGAGCGAGCAGTTCTTC. Translated, it gives CASSLPRLAGSEQFF.